The rows below give T cell receptor beta chains drawn from one sample of a study of T cells after yellow fever vaccination. TCRdb re-called the 5' RACE reads through MiXCR, storing one row per CDR3 protein. The sample has about 340,000 distinct CDR3 sequences, roughly 9.4% seen once. Here the sequenced sample was PBMCs, taken on the day of the first yellow fever vaccination. The receptors originated from a young man who received the YFV17D yellow fever vaccine. Both conserved end residues are part of each CDR3. D genes are given only for firm matches. Some rows have no size entry. The others give once, few or many, or a class for an expanded clone.

cdr3_aa cdr3_nt d_call clone_size j_call v_call
CASSLGGTDQPQHF TGTGCCAGCAGCTTGGGGGGGACCGATCAGCCCCAGCATTTT - - TRBJ1-5 TRBV5-5
CASSPGGGLNTEAFF TGCGCCAGCAGCCCCGGGGGCGGATTGAACACTGAAGCTTTCTTT - many TRBJ1-1 TRBV5-1
CASSARARGPDTQYF TGTGCCAGCAGTGCGCGAGCGCGGGGACCAGATACGCAGTATTTT - few TRBJ2-3 TRBV7-8
CASSLGAGGQPQHF TGCGCCAGCAGCTTGGGTGCGGGTGGTCAGCCCCAGCATTTT - many TRBJ1-5 TRBV5-1
CASRRTEAFF TGTGCCAGCCGGAGAACTGAAGCTTTCTTT - few TRBJ1-1 TRBV6-1
CAISEGQGGQPQHF TGTGCCATCAGTGAAGGGCAGGGGGGCCAGCCCCAGCATTTT TRBD1 - TRBJ1-5 TRBV10-3
CASSYETYNSPLHF TGTGCCAGCAGTTACGAGACGTATAATTCACCCCTCCACTTT - many TRBJ1-6 TRBV6-5
CASSSTKLDRGRLGNYGYTF TGTGCCAGCAGCTCCACCAAGCTGGACAGGGGGCGGCTGGGTAACTATGGCTACACCTTC TRBD1 - TRBJ1-2 TRBV11-1
CASGQGSNQPQHF TGTGCCAGCGGACAGGGGAGCAATCAGCCCCAGCATTTT TRBD1 few TRBJ1-5 TRBV6-2/TRBV6-3
CASRAAGASTDTQYF TGTGCCAGCAGGGCAGCGGGAGCTAGCACAGATACGCAGTATTTT TRBD2 few TRBJ2-3 TRBV6-1
CASSPSGPLGETQYF TGCGCCAGCAGCCCTTCGGGACCGCTCGGGGAGACCCAGTACTTC - many TRBJ2-5 TRBV4-3
CATEGGIGQPQHF TGTGCCACCGAAGGGGGAATAGGTCAGCCCCAGCATTTT - few TRBJ1-5 TRBV19
CASSFVSNQPQHF TGTGCCAGCAGCTTTGTCAGCAATCAGCCCCAGCATTTT - - TRBJ1-5 TRBV7-2
CASLGPAETQYF TGTGCCAGCCTGGGCCCCGCGGAGACCCAGTACTTC - - TRBJ2-5 TRBV6-6
CASSQDPGEVGELFF TGTGCCAGCAGCCAAGACCCAGGGGAGGTCGGGGAGCTGTTTTTT - few TRBJ2-2 TRBV14
CASATGTNTEAFF TGTGCCAGCGCAACAGGGACGAACACTGAAGCTTTCTTT - - TRBJ1-1 TRBV6-1
CASSFSGVSGYTF TGTGCCAGCAGCTTTTCGGGGGTTAGTGGCTACACCTTC - - TRBJ1-2 TRBV12-3/TRBV12-4
CASSQDGLAGVRETQYF TGCGCCAGCAGCCAAGATGGCCTGGCAGGCGTTCGAGAGACCCAGTACTTC - - TRBJ2-5 TRBV4-1
CASSYTPSGGTDTQYF TGTGCCAGCAGTTACACCCCTAGCGGGGGGACAGATACGCAGTATTTT TRBD2 - TRBJ2-3 TRBV6-5
CAISGEQGNTEAFF TGTGCCATCAGTGGGGAACAGGGGAACACTGAAGCTTTCTTT - - TRBJ1-1 TRBV10-3
CASSDLGRGTNTGELFF TGCGCCAGCAGTGATCTAGGGCGGGGGACTAACACCGGGGAGCTGTTTTTT TRBD2 many TRBJ2-2 TRBV10-2
CASSPYKEGTDTQYF TGTGCCAGCTCACCGTACAAGGAAGGCACAGATACGCAGTATTTT - - TRBJ2-3 TRBV18
CASSEGLKETQYF TGTGCCAGCAGCGAGGGACTTAAAGAGACCCAGTACTTC - - TRBJ2-5 TRBV5-6
CASNPGLAYEQYF TGTGCCAGCAACCCTGGACTAGCCTACGAGCAGTACTTC TRBD2 - TRBJ2-7 TRBV12-3/TRBV12-4
CASSPRSGGNSPLHF TGTGCCAGCAGCCCCCGCTCAGGAGGAAATTCACCCCTCCACTTT - - TRBJ1-6 TRBV7-9
CASSLDGSGNQPQHF TGTGCCAGCAGCTTGGACGGTTCGGGCAATCAGCCCCAGCATTTT - few TRBJ1-5 TRBV5-4
CASSYWTSGASETQYF TGTGCCAGCAGTTACTGGACTAGCGGGGCTTCGGAGACCCAGTACTTC TRBD2 - TRBJ2-5 TRBV6-2/TRBV6-3
CASSTRDGTASTDTQYF TGTGCCAGCTCGACCCGGGACGGAACCGCTAGCACAGATACGCAGTATTTT - many TRBJ2-3 TRBV18
CASRPLRGSTDTQYF TGTGCCAGCAGACCTCTACGGGGGAGCACAGATACGCAGTATTTT - - TRBJ2-3 TRBV5-4
CASSKAGDETQYF TGCGCCAGCAGCAAAGCGGGGGATGAGACCCAGTACTTC TRBD2 few TRBJ2-5 TRBV5-1
CASTHSSSYNEQFF TGTGCCAGCACCCACTCGAGCTCCTACAATGAGCAGTTCTTC - - TRBJ2-1 TRBV12-3/TRBV12-4
CSAWDRGTGELFF TGCAGTGCTTGGGACAGGGGCACCGGGGAGCTGTTTTTT TRBD1 - TRBJ2-2 TRBV20-1
CASREGHENTEAFF TGTGCCAGCAGGGAGGGACACGAGAACACTGAAGCTTTCTTT - - TRBJ1-1 TRBV28
CASGPRRYTEAFF TGTGCTAGTGGTCCCCGGAGGTACACTGAAGCTTTCTTT - many TRBJ1-1 TRBV12-5
CASSLTLNGGNQPQHF TGTGCCAGCAGTTTAACTCTAAACGGGGGGAATCAGCCCCAGCATTTT - many TRBJ1-5 TRBV12-3/TRBV12-4
CASSLDTDTQYF TGCGCCAGCAGCTTGGACACAGATACGCAGTATTTT - many TRBJ2-3 TRBV5-4
CSGILGTSGIYEQFF TGCAGCGGGATACTCGGGACTAGCGGGATATATGAGCAGTTCTTC TRBD2 - TRBJ2-1 TRBV29-1
CASSETGQIYEQYF TGTGCCAGCAGTGAAACCGGACAGATCTACGAGCAGTACTTC - - TRBJ2-7 TRBV2
CASSLWRARTVSGNTIYF TGTGCCAGCAGCTTATGGCGGGCCAGGACAGTCTCTGGAAACACCATATATTTT - few TRBJ1-3 TRBV11-1
CASSLQGYSPLHF TGTGCCAGCAGCTTACAGGGTTATTCACCCCTCCACTTT - many TRBJ1-6 TRBV7-2
CASSLAPVAEYEQYF TGCGCCAGCAGCTTGGCGCCGGTGGCGGAGTACGAGCAGTACTTC - few TRBJ2-7 TRBV5-1
CASSLGQPTNTGELFF TGTGCCAGCAGCCTCGGACAGCCAACGAACACCGGGGAGCTGTTTTTT - - TRBJ2-2 TRBV7-2
CAISPTRRTVGTSGGEQYF TGTGCCATCAGCCCGACCCGGCGAACGGTGGGGACTAGCGGGGGCGAGCAGTACTTC TRBD2 few TRBJ2-7 TRBV10-3
CASSSSSPGLMNEQFF TGCGCCAGCAGCTCCTCCTCCCCGGGACTGATGAATGAGCAGTTCTTC - - TRBJ2-1 TRBV5-1
CASSSGTAGTEAFF TGCGCCAGCAGCTCCGGGACAGCGGGCACTGAAGCTTTCTTT TRBD1 few TRBJ1-1 TRBV5-1
CASSPLQVVETQYF TGTGCCAGCAGCCCTCTCCAGGTAGTGGAGACCCAGTACTTC - few TRBJ2-5 TRBV7-2
CASSPLLGTTQETQYF TGTGCCAGCAGTCCCCTACTGGGAACCACCCAAGAGACCCAGTACTTC - few TRBJ2-5 TRBV6-1
CASCRGGVTEAFF TGTGCCAGCTGTCGTGGGGGCGTCACTGAAGCTTTCTTT - - TRBJ1-1 TRBV5-5
CASSSGGFKAEQYF TGTGCCAGCAGCTCTGGGGGGTTTAAGGCCGAGCAGTACTTC - few TRBJ2-7 TRBV7-9
CASSQLVFRTGGHGGELFF TGCGCCAGCAGCCAATTGGTGTTCAGGACAGGAGGTCACGGCGGGGAGCTGTTTTTT TRBD1 few TRBJ2-2 TRBV4-3
CASSQDRGTGDEKLFF TGTGCCAGCAGCCAAGATCGGGGGACAGGGGATGAAAAACTGTTTTTT TRBD1 few TRBJ1-4 TRBV4-2
CASSEFRGTSPLHF TGTGCCAGCAGTGAGTTCAGGGGTACTTCACCCCTCCACTTT - many TRBJ1-6 TRBV6-1
CASSLGGGGWDTQYF TGTGCCAGCAGCCTGGGTGGAGGGGGCTGGGATACGCAGTATTTT - - TRBJ2-3 TRBV5-4
CASSWPGQVYGYTF TGTGCCAGCAGCTGGCCAGGCCAGGTCTATGGCTACACCTTC - - TRBJ1-2 TRBV5-5
CASSPAVLSENEQYF TGCGCCAGCAGCCCTGCGGTTCTCTCGGAGAACGAGCAGTACTTC - many TRBJ2-7 TRBV5-1
CASSERTGSYNEQFF TGTGCCAGCAGCGAAAGGACGGGTTCCTACAATGAGCAGTTCTTC - - TRBJ2-1 TRBV7-9
CASSRTGTDSPLHF TGCGCCAGCAGCCGTACAGGGACTGATTCACCCCTCCACTTT - many TRBJ1-6 TRBV4-3
CSARELAGVNEQFF TGCAGTGCTAGAGAACTAGCGGGGGTCAATGAGCAGTTCTTC TRBD2 - TRBJ2-1 TRBV20-1
CASSLWTGGFATDTQYF TGTGCCAGCAGCCTCTGGACAGGGGGGTTCGCCACAGATACGCAGTATTTT TRBD1 many TRBJ2-3 TRBV7-2